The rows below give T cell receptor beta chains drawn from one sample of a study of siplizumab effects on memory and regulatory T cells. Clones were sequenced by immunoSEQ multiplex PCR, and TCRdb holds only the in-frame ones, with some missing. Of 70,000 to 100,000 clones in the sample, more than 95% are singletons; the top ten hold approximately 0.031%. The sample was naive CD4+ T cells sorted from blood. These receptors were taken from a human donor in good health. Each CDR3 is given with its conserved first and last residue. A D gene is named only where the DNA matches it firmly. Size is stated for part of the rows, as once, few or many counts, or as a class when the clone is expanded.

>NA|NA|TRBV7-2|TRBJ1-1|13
TGTGCCAGCAGCCTAGGACAGTTCGGTGAAGCTTTCTTT
CASSLGQFGEAFF
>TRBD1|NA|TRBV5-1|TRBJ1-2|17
TGCGCCAGCAGCCCACAGGGGGGAACCCTCCCTAACTATGGCTACACCTTC
CASSPQGGTLPNYGYTF
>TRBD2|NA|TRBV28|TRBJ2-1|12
TGTGCCATCGGGGGGATCTACAATGAGCAGTTCTTC
CAIGGIYNEQFF
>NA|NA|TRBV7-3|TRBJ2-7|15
TGTGCCAGCAAGGGGAGGCCGGCGACACTCTACGAGCAGTACTTC
CASKGRPATLYEQYF
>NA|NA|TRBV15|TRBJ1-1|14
TGTGCCACCAGCACGGGACTTACGAACACTGAAGCTTTCTTT
CATSTGLTNTEAFF
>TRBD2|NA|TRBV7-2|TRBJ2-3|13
TGTGCCAGCATAGCGGGGGTCACAGATACGCAGTATTTT
CASIAGVTDTQYF
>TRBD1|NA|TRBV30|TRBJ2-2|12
TGTGCCTGGAGCAGGGGGCCCGGGGAGCTGTTTTTT
CAWSRGPGELFF
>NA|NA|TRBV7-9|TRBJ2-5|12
TGTGCCAGCAGCTTATCAGTAGAGACCCAGTACTTC
CASSLSVETQYF
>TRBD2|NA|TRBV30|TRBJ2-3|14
TGTGCCTGGAGTGCCAGCGGGGGGGCCTGGACGCAGTATTTT
CAWSASGGAWTQYF
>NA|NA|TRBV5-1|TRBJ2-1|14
TGCGCCAGCAGCGCAGGGACCTCCGGGAATGAGCAGTTCTTC
CASSAGTSGNEQFF
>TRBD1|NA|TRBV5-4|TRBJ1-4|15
TGTGCCAGCAGCCCCGCGGGACAGGGGACAGAAAAACTGTTTTTT
CASSPAGQGTEKLFF
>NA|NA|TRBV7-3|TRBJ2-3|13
TGTGCCAGCAGCGACGCCTTGACAGATACGCAGTATTTT
CASSDALTDTQYF
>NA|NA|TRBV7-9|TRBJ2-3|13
TGTGCCAGCAGCGCCGCGGGTACAGATACGCAGTATTTT
CASSAAGTDTQYF
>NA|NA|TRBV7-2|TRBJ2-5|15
TGTGCCAGCAGCGGACCGAGGGGGGGGATAGAGACCCAGTACTTC
CASSGPRGGIETQYF
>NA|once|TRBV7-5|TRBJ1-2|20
TGTGTCAGAAGCTTAGCGAGTATTAAACACCACAGGAGGGTCAACTATGGCTACACCTTC
CVRSLASIKHHRRVNYGYTF
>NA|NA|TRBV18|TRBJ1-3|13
TGTGCCAGCTCTCCGGCCTCTGGAAACACCATATATTTT
CASSPASGNTIYF
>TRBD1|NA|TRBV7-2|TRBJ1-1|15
TGTGCCAGCAGCTTATGGCAGGGGGGGCGCGCAACAGCTTTCTTT
CASSLWQGGRATAFF
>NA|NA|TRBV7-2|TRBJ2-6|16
TGTGCCAGCAGCTTATTTGGGTTCTCAGGGGCCAACGTCCTGACTTTC
CASSLFGFSGANVLTF
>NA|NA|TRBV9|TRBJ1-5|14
TGTGCCAGCAGCGTAGGGGGGATCAATCAGCCCCAGCATTTT
CASSVGGINQPQHF
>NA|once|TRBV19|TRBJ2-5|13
TGTGCCAGTAGTAACCGGCAGACGGAGACCCAGTACTTC
CASSNRQTETQYF
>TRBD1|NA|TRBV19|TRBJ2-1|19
TGTGCCAGTAGTGCCACCGGGACAGGGAGGATAACGGCCTACAATGAGCAGTTCTTC
CASSATGTGRITAYNEQFF
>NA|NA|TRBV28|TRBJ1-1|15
TGTGCCAGCAGATATGACAGGTGGGCGAACACTGAAGCTTTCTTT
CASRYDRWANTEAFF
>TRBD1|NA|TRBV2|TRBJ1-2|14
TGTGCCAGCAGTCGGGACAGGCAACGCTATGGCTACACCTTC
CASSRDRQRYGYTF
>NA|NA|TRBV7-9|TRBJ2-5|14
TGTGCCAGCAGCTTACGTGCTGAGGGGTTGACCCAGTACTTC
CASSLRAEGLTQYF
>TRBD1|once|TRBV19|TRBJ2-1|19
TGTGCCAGTAGTATCATAAGGACAGGGGGCTTATTAGGGTACAATGAGCAGTTCTTC
CASSIIRTGGLLGYNEQFF
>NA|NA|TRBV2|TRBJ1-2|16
TGTGCCAGCAGTAAGAACGCTCTTGCCTCTAACTATGGCTACACCTTC
CASSKNALASNYGYTF
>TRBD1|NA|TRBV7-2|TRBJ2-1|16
TGTGCCAGCAGCTTCGTCCCAGGACAGGGTTCGAGTGAGCAGTTCTTC
CASSFVPGQGSSEQFF
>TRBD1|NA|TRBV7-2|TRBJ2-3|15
TGTGCCAGCAGCTGGGGACAGGGGAGCACAGATACGCAGTATTTT
CASSWGQGSTDTQYF